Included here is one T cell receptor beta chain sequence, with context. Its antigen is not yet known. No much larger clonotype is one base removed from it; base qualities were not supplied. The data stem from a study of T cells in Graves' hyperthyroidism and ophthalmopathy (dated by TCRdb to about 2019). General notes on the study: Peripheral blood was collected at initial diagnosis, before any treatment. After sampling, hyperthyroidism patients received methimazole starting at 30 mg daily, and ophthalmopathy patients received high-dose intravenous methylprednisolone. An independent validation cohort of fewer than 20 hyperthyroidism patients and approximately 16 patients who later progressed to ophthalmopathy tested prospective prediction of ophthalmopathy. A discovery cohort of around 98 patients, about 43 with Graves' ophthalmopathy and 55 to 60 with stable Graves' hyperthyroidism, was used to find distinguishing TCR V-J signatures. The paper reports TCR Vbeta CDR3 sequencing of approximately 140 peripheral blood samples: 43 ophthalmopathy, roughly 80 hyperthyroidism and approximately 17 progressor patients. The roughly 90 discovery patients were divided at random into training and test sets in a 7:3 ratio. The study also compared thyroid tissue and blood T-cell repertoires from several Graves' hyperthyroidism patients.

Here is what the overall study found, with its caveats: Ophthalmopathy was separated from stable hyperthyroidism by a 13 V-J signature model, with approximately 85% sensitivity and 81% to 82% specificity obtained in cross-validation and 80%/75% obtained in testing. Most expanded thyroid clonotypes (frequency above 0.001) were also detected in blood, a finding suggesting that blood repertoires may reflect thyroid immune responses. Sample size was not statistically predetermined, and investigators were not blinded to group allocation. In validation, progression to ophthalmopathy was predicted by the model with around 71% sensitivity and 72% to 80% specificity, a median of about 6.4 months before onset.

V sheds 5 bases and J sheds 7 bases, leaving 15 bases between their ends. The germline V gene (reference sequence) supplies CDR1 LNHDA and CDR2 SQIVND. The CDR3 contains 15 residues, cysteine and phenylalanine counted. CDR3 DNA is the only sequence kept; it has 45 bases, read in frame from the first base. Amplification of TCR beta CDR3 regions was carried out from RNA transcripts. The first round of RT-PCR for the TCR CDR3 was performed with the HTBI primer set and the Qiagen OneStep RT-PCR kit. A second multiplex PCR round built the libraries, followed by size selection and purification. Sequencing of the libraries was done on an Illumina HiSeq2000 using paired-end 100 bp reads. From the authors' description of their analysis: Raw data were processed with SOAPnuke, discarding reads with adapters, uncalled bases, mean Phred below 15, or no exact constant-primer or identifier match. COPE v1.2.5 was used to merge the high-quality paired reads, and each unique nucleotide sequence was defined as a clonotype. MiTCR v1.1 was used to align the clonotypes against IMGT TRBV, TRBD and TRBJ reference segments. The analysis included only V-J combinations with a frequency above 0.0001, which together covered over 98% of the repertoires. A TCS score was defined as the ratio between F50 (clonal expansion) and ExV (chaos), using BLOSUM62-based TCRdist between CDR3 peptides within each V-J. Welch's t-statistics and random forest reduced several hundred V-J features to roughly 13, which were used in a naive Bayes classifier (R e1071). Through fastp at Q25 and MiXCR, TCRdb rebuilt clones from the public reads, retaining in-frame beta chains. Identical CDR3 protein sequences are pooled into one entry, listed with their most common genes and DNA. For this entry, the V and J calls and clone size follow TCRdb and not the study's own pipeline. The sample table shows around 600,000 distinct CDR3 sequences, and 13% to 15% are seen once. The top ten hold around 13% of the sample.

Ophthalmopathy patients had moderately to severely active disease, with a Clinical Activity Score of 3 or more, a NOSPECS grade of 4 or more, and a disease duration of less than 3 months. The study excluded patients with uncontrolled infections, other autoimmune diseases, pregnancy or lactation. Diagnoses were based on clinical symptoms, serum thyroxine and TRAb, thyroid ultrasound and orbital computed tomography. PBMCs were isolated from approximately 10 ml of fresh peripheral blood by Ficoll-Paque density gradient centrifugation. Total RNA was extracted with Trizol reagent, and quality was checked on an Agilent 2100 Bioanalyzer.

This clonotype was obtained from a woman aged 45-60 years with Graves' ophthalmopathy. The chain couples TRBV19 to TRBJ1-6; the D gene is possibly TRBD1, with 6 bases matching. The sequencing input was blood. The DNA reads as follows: TGTGCCAGTAGTTTAGCCGGGACATACAATTCACCCCTCCACTTT. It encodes CASSLAGTYNSPLHF.